This TCR beta chain was obtained from a study of shared clonotypes between healthy human individuals. The V gene's germline CDR1 is SGDLS and CDR2 YYNGEE. V was shortened by 0 bases and J by 4 bases, with 10 bases between the two germline ends. There are 15 residues in the CDR3. Free of recent acute infections or vaccinations, the donors were healthy HIV-negative adults. Of note for this clone: As yet, its antigen is unknown.

Only in-frame clones appear in the TCRdb table, and some are missing; sequencing was by immunoSEQ multiplex PCR. This sample has around 2.3 million clones; 90% to 97% occur once, and the top ten carry more than 0.1%. Study outcomes and limitations: The low donor count limited represented genetic and exposure-history diversity. Larger richness was generally estimated for naive than memory subsets.

The sequence derives from a young man in good health. Sequencing input: naive CD4+ T cells sorted from blood. Specified subset: CD45RA+ positively selected. The V and J genes are TRBV9 and TRBJ1-4; D remains unclear. The DNA for the CDR3 is TGTGCCAGCAGCGTAGACGGGGTCCATAATGAAAAACTGTTTTTT. It codes for CASSVDGVHNEKLFF.